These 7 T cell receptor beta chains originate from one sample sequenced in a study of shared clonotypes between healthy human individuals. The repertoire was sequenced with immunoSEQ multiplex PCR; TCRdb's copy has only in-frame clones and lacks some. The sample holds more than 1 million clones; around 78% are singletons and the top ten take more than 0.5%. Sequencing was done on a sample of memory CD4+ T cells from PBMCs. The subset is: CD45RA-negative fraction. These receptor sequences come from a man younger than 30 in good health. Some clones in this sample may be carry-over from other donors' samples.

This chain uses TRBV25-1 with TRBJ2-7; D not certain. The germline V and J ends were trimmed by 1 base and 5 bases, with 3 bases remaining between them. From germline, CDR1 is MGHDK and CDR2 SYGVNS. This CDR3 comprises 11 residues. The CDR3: CASSEFHEQYF. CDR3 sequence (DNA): TGTGCCAGCAGTGAATTCCACGAGCAGTACTTC.

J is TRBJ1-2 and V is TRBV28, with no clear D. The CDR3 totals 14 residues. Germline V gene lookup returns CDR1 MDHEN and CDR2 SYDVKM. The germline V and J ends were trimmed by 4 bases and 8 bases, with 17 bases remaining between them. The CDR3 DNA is TGTGCCAGCAGTTCCTCCGGGCCTTCGGGGGGCTACACCTTC. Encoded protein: CASSSSGPSGGYTF.

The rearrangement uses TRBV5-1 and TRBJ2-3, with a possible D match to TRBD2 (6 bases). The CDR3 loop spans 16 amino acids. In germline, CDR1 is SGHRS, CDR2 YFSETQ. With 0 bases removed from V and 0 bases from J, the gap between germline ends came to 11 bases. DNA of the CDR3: TGCGCCAGCAGCTTGGCCCCGGGAGCCAGCACAGATACGCAGTATTTT. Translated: CASSLAPGASTDTQYF.

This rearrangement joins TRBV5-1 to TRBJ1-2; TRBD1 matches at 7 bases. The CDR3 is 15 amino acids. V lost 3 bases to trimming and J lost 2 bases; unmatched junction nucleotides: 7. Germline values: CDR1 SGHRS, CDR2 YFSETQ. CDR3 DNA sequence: TGCGCCAGCAGCTCGCAGGGACAGTTGAACTATGGCTACACCTTC. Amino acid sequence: CASSSQGQLNYGYTF.

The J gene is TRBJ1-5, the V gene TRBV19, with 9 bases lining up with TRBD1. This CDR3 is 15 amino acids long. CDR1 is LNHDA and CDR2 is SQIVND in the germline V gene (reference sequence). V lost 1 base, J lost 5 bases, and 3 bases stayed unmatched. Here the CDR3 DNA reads TGTGCCAGTAGTATAGGAGGGACAGGGTATCAGCCCCAGCATTTT. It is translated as CASSIGGTGYQPQHF.

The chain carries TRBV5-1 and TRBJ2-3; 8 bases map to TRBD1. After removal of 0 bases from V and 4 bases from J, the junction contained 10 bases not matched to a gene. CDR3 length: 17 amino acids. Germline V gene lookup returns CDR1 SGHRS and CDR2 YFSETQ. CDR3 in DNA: TGCGCCAGCAGCTTGGGTGCGGTGGCAGGGGGCGCAGATACGCAGTATTTT. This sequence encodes CASSLGAVAGGADTQYF.

The chain's CDR3 is CASSPGDGGANVLTF. The CDR3 DNA reads as TGTGCCAGCTCACCTGGGGACGGTGGGGCCAACGTCCTGACTTTC. The chain joins TRBV18 to TRBJ2-6; either TRBD1 or TRBD2 may supply D (5 bases each). This CDR3 has 15 residues. Germline CDR1 is KGHSH and CDR2 is LQKENI. Trimming left V 3 bases short and J 3 bases short, with 9 bases between.